This T cell receptor beta chain was obtained from a study of blood T cell repertoires in COVID-19. Here immunoSEQ multiplex PCR was the method, and the copy in TCRdb shows in-frame clones only, minus some. The sample lists 110,000 to 150,000 clones, more than 75% occurring once. The CDR3 runs to 16 residues. CDR1 is KGHSH and CDR2 is LQKENI in the germline V gene. The V gene end was trimmed by 1 base and the J gene end by 4 bases; junction bases not matched to a gene: 1. The receptor comes from a human donor in a cohort sampled during active COVID-19. The genes are TRBV18 and TRBJ2-3; TRBD2 aligns across 14 bases. Sequencing was performed on peripheral blood. In nucleotides, the CDR3 is TGTGCCAGCTCACCACTGACTAGCGGGAGGGCAGATACGCAGTATTTT. Encoded protein: CASSPLTSGRADTQYF.